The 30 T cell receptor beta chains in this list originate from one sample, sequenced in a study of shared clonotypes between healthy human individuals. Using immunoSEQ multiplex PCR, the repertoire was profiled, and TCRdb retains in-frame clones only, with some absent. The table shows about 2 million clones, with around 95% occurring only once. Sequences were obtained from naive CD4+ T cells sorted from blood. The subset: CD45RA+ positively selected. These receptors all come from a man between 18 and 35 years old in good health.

CDR3 sequence (DNA): TGTGCCAGTAGTATAAAGGTATCTGGAAACACCATATATTTT. The encoded protein is CASSIKVSGNTIYF. The chain couples TRBV19 to TRBJ1-3; D is ambiguous. The V end was cut by 2 bases, the J end by 1 base, with 6 bases between. CDR1 is LNHDA and CDR2 is SQIVND in the germline V gene (reference sequence). This CDR3 contains 14 residues.

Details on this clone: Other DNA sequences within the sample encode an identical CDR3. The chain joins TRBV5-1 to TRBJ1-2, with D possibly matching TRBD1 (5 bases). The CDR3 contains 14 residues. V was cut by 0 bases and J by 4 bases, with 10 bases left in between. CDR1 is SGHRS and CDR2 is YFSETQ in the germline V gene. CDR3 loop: CASSLAPGSYGYTF. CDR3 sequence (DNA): TGCGCCAGCAGCTTGGCGCCAGGGTCCTATGGCTACACCTTC.

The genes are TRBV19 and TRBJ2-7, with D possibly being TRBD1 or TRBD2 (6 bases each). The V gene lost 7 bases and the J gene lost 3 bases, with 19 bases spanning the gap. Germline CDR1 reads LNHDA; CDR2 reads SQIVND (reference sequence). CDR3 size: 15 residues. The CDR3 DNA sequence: TGTGCCAGTACTCGTACGGGGGACACCATCTACGAGCAGTACTTC. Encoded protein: CASTRTGDTIYEQYF.

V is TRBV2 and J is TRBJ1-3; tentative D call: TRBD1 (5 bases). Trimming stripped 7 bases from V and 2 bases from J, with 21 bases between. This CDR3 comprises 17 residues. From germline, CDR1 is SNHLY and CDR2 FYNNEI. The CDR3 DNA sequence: TGTGCCAGCACCCACTCACGGGACCTCTTGACTGGAAACACCATATATTTT. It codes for CASTHSRDLLTGNTIYF.

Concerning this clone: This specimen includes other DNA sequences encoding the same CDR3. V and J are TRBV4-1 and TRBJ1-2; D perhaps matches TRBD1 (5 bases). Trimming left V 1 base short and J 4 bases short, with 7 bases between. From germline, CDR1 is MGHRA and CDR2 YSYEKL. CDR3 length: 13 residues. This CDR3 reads CASSQGTSYGYTF. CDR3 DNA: TGCGCCAGCAGCCAAGGGACAAGCTATGGCTACACCTTC.

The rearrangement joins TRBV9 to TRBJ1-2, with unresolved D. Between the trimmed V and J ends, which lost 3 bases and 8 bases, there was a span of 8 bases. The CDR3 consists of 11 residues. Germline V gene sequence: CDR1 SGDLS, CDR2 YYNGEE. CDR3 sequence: CASSATWGYTF. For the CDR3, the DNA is TGTGCCAGCAGCGCGACCTGGGGCTACACCTTC.

The CDR3 nucleotides are TGTGCCAGCAGCCAAGCGGGACAGTCCTACGAGCAGTACTTC. Its protein is CASSQAGQSYEQYF. The rearrangement joins TRBV5-6 to TRBJ2-7, with D perhaps being TRBD1 or TRBD2 (7 bases each). V was cut by 4 bases and J by 1 base, with 12 bases left in between. CDR3 size: 14 residues. Germline CDR1 and CDR2: SGHDT and YYEEEE.

The CDR3 DNA is TGTGCCAGCAGCGAAAGGCGGCTAGCGGGGGGGCGTGAGACCCAGTACTTC. Residues: CASSERRLAGGRETQYF. The gene calls are TRBV5-6 and TRBJ2-5; 12 bases align to TRBD2. Trimming removed 4 bases from V and 5 bases from J; junction bases left unmatched: 12. Germline V gives CDR1 SGHDT, CDR2 YYEEEE. The CDR3 length is 17 residues.

CDR3 protein: CASSSTGIEQYF. In DNA form, the CDR3 reads TGTGCCAGCAGCTCGACAGGGATCGAGCAGTACTTC. The V and J genes are TRBV7-6 and TRBJ2-7, with 7 positions matching TRBD1. This CDR3 has 12 amino acids. The germline V gene has CDR1 SGHVS and CDR2 FNYEAQ. J was trimmed by 6 bases and V by 4 bases; bases with no gene match: 3.

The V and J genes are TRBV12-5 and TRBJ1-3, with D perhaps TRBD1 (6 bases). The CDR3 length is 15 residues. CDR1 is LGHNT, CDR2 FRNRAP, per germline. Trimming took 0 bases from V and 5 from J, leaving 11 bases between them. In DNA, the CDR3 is TGTGCTAGTGGTTTGGTACAGGGTGAGAGAAACACCATATATTTT. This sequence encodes CASGLVQGERNTIYF.

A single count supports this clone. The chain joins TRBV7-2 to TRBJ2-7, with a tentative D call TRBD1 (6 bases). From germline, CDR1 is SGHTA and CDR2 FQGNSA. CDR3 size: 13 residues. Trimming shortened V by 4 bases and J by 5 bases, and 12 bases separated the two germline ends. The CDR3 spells CASSSQGTHEQYF. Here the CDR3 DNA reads TGTGCCAGCAGCTCACAGGGCACCCACGAGCAGTACTTC.

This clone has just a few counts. As DNA, the CDR3 is TGTGCCACCAGCGTAGGGAACGGACAGGATGGCTACACCTTC. This sequence encodes CATSVGNGQDGYTF. The rearrangement joins TRBV15 to TRBJ1-2; 7 positions match TRBD1. Germline loops: CDR1 LNHNV, CDR2 YYDKDF (reference sequence). This CDR3 has 14 amino acids. The trim removed 5 bases at V and 6 bases at J, leaving 9 bases unmatched.

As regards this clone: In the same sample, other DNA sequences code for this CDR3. The CDR3 sequence is CASSTGGNTGELFF. The CDR3 DNA is TGTGCCAGTAGCACCGGGGGAAACACCGGGGAGCTGTTTTTT. V usage is TRBV19 and J usage is TRBJ2-2, with a weak D call TRBD2 (6 bases). V was clipped by 6 bases and J by 2 bases, with 10 bases between them. The CDR3 covers 14 residues. Germline-derived CDR1 and CDR2 are LNHDA and SQIVND (reference sequence).

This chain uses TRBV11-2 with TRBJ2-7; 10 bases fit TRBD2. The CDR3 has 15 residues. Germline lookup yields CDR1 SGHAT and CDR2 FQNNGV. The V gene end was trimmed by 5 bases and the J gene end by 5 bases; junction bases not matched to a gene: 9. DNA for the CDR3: TGTGCCAGCAGCATTAGCGGGGGGCCCATGAACGAGCAGTACTTC. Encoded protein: CASSISGGPMNEQYF.

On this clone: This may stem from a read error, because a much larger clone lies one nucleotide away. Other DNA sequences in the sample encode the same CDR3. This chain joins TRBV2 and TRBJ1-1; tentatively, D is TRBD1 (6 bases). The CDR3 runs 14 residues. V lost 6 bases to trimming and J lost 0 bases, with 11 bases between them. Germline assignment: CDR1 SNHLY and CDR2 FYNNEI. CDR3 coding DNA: TGTGCCAGCAGCTTACAGGGTTTGAACACTGAAGCTTTCTTT. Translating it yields CASSLQGLNTEAFF.

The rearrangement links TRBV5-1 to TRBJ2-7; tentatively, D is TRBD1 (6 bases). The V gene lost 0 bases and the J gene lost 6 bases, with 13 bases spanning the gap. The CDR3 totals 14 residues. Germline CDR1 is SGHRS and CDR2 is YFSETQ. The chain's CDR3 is CASSLEGTRGEQYF. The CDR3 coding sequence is TGCGCCAGCAGCTTGGAGGGGACACGGGGCGAGCAGTACTTC.

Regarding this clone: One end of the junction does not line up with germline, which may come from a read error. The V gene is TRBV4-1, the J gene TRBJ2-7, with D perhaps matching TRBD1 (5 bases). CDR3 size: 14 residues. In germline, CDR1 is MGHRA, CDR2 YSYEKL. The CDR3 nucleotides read TGCGCCAGCAGCCAACCAGGGCACTCCCACGAGCAGTACTTC. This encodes CASSQPGHSHEQYF.

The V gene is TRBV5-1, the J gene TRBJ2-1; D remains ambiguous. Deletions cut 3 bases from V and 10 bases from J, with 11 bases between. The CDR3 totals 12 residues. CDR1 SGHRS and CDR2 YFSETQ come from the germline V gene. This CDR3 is CASSSNAAEQFF. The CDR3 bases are TGCGCCAGCAGCTCGAACGCCGCCGAGCAGTTCTTC.

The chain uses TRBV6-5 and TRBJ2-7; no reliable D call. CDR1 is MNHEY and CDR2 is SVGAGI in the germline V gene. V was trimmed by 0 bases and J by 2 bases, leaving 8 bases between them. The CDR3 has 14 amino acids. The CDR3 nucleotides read TGTGCCAGCAGTTACTCGTCTACCACCTACGAGCAGTACTTC. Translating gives CASSYSSTTYEQYF.

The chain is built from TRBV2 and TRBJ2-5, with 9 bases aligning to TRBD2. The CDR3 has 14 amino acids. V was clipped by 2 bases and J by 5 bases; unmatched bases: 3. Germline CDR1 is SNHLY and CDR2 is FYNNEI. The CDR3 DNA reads TGTGCCAGCAGTGAAATTGCGGGAGGGGAGACCCAGTACTTC. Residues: CASSEIAGGETQYF.

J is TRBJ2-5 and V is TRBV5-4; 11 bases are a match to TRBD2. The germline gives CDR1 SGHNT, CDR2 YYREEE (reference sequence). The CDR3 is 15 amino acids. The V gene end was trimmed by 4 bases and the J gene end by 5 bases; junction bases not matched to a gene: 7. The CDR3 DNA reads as TGTGCCAGCAGCGCGGGACTAGCGGTCCGGGAGACCCAGTACTTC. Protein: CASSAGLAVRETQYF.

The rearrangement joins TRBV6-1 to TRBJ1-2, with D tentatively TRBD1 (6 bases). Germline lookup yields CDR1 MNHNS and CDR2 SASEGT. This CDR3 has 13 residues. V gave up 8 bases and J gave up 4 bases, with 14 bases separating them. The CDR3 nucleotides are TGTGCCAGCGTCAGGGACACCACCTATGGCTACACCTTC. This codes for CASVRDTTYGYTF.

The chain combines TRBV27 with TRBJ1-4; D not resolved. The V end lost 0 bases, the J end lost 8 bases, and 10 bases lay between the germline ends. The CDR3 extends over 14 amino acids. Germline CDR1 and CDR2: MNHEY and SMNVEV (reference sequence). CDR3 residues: CASSLSSVAEKLFF. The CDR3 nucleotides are TGTGCCAGCAGTTTATCCAGTGTTGCGGAAAAACTGTTTTTT.

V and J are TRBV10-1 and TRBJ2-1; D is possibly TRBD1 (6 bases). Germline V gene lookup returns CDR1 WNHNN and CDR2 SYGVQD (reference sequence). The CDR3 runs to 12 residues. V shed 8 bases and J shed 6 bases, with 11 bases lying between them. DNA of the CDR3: TGCGCCAGCGGGATACAGGGCAATGAGCAGTTCTTC. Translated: CASGIQGNEQFF.

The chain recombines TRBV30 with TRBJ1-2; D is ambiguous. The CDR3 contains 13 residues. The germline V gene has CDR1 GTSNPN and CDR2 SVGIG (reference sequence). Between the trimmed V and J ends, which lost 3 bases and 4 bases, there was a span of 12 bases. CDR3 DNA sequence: TGTGCCTGGAGCAAGGACGGGTCCTATGGCTACACCTTC. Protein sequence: CAWSKDGSYGYTF.

CDR3 residues: CASSPAPSSYEQYF. CDR3 nucleotide sequence: TGTGCCAGCAGCCCTGCCCCCAGCTCCTACGAGCAGTACTTC. The chain is built from TRBV5-6 and TRBJ2-7; D remains ambiguous. Germline V gene lookup returns CDR1 SGHDT and CDR2 YYEEEE. V lost 4 bases, J lost 0 bases, and 11 bases lay in between. The CDR3 loop spans 14 amino acids.

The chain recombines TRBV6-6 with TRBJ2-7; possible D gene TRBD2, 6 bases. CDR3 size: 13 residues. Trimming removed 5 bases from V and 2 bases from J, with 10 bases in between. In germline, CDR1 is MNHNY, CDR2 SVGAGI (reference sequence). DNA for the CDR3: TGTGCCAGCAGTAAAGGAGGGACCTACGAGCAGTACTTC. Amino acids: CASSKGGTYEQYF.

The CDR3, as DNA: TGTGCCAGCAGCGCTCGGGGGTCCTGGGGGTCCTACAATGAGCAGTTCTTC. Translation: CASSARGSWGSYNEQFF. The J gene is TRBJ2-1, the V gene TRBV11-2; D might be TRBD2 (6 bases). CDR3 length: 17 amino acids. From germline, CDR1 is SGHAT and CDR2 FQNNGV. V lost 5 bases, J lost 1 base, and 18 bases lay in between.

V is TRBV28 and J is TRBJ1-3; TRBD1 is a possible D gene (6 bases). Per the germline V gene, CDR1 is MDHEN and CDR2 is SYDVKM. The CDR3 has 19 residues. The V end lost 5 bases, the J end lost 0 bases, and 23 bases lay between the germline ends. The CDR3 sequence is CASSPPPGHRETSGNTIYF. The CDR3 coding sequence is TGTGCCAGCAGTCCCCCGCCAGGCCACAGGGAGACCTCTGGAAACACCATATATTTT.

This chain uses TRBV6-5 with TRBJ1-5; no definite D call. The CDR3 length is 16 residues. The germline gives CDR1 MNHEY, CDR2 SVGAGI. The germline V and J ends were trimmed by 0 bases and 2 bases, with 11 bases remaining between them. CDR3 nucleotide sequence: TGTGCCAGCAGTTACTCGGGCGGGCCGGGCAATCAGCCCCAGCATTTT. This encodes CASSYSGGPGNQPQHF.